These 27 T cell receptor beta chains came from one sample sequenced in a study of cytomegalovirus exposure and HLA in healthy donors. It was with 60 Vbeta and 13 Jbeta primers that the PCR ran. Clones were sequenced by immunoSEQ multiplex PCR, and TCRdb holds only the in-frame ones, with some missing. The sample yields around 40,000 clones, roughly nine tenths seen once. Sequencing was performed on PBMCs. These receptors were collected from a woman in her forties in good health and CMV-seropositive.

The J gene is TRBJ2-2, the V gene TRBV11-2; 9 bases match TRBD2. V trimming: 1 base; J trimming: 1 base; junction bases outside the gene matches: 1. This CDR3 has 16 amino acids. CDR1 is SGHAT, CDR2 FQNNGV, per germline. The CDR3 coding sequence is TGTGCCAGCAGCTTAGGCGGGGGGGTGAACACCGGGGAGCTGTTTTTT. It encodes CASSLGGGVNTGELFF.

The V gene is TRBV4-1, the J gene TRBJ2-3, with D maybe TRBD2 (6 bases). CDR3 length equals 17 residues. Deletions cut 4 bases from V and 5 bases from J, with 22 bases between. Per the germline V gene, CDR1 is MGHRA and CDR2 is YSYEKL. CDR3 sequence (DNA): TGCGCCAGCAGCCTCCGTAGCGGAGGTTGGGAAAGAGATACGCAGTATTTT. It yields the protein CASSLRSGGWERDTQYF.

The V and J genes are TRBV11-2 and TRBJ2-5; D is perhaps TRBD1 (6 bases). CDR3 length equals 18 residues. In germline, CDR1 is SGHAT, CDR2 FQNNGV. V was shortened by 2 bases and J by 5 bases, with 24 bases between the two germline ends. The CDR3 loop reads CASSLRGWMDRMKETQYF. In DNA form, the CDR3 reads TGTGCCAGCAGCTTACGGGGTTGGATGGACAGAATGAAGGAGACCCAGTACTTC.

The CDR3 DNA reads TGTGCCAGCAGCTCCAGGGCGGACTATGGCTACACCTTC. It yields the protein CASSSRADYGYTF. The chain recombines TRBV5-5 with TRBJ1-2; weak D call: TRBD1 (5 bases). The CDR3 is 13 amino acids. V was cut by 3 bases and J by 3 bases, with 9 bases left in between. Germline V gene sequence: CDR1 SGHKS, CDR2 YYEKEE (reference sequence).

The chain couples TRBV20-1 to TRBJ2-1, with D unclear. Trimming took 7 bases from V and 4 from J, leaving 8 bases between them. The length of the CDR3 is 11 residues. Germline lookup yields CDR1 DFQATT and CDR2 SNEGSKA (reference sequence). The CDR3 is CSVPTYNEQFF. As DNA, the CDR3 is TGCAGTGTCCCCACTTACAATGAGCAGTTCTTC.

The V call is TRBV6-5, the J call TRBJ2-3; possible D gene TRBD2, 5 bases. Trimming pared 2 bases from V and 4 bases from J, leaving 10 bases between. The germline V gene has CDR1 MNHEY and CDR2 SVGAGI. CDR3 length: 14 amino acids. This CDR3 reads CASSYRESPDTQYF. The CDR3 coding sequence is TGTGCCAGCAGTTACAGGGAGAGCCCAGATACGCAGTATTTT.

The rearrangement uses TRBV7-3 and TRBJ2-1; 9 bases line up with TRBD2. The germline V gene encodes CDR1 SGHTA and CDR2 FQGTGA. Germline trimming cut 4 bases from V and 6 bases from J; bases unmatched to any gene: 7. The CDR3 totals 15 residues. The chain's CDR3 is CASSSPASGTNEQFF. CDR3 in DNA: TGTGCCAGCAGCTCACCGGCTAGCGGGACCAATGAGCAGTTCTTC.

The chain combines TRBV27 with TRBJ1-5, with D possibly matching TRBD1 (6 bases). The CDR3 runs to 17 residues. Looked up from germline, CDR1 is MNHEY and CDR2 is SMNVEV (reference sequence). Trimming took off 6 bases at V and 2 bases at J, with 20 bases between the two ends. The CDR3 sequence is CASSLTGLYRGNQPQHF. The CDR3 nucleotides are TGTGCCAGCAGCCTTACAGGGTTGTATAGAGGCAATCAGCCCCAGCATTTT.

The genes are TRBV5-6 and TRBJ2-7; possibly TRBD1 for D (5 bases). The germline V and J ends were trimmed by 0 bases and 2 bases, with 9 bases remaining between them. Germline V gene lookup returns CDR1 SGHDT and CDR2 YYEEEE. The CDR3 loop spans 14 amino acids. The CDR3 bases are TGTGCCAGCAGCTTGGCGGCAGGGACCTACGAGCAGTACTTC. Residues: CASSLAAGTYEQYF.

The rearrangement uses TRBV5-5 and TRBJ2-7, with D unresolved. Germline lookup yields CDR1 SGHKS and CDR2 YYEKEE (reference sequence). This CDR3 region has 15 residues. Trimming shortened V by 0 bases and J by 2 bases, and 12 bases separated the two germline ends. The CDR3 bases are TGTGCCAGCAGCTTGGTCCAGGTTAAAACCTACGAGCAGTACTTC. Translating gives CASSLVQVKTYEQYF.

This clone is a singleton in its sample. The chain carries TRBV7-2 and TRBJ2-1; TRBD2 is a possible D gene (6 bases). This CDR3 has 11 residues. CDR1 is SGHTA and CDR2 is FQGNSA in the germline V gene. With 5 bases removed from V and 12 bases from J, the gap between germline ends came to 11 bases. The CDR3: CASSQMGGQFF. CDR3 nucleotide sequence: TGTGCCAGCAGCCAAATGGGGGGGCAGTTCTTC.

This chain links TRBV5-1 with TRBJ2-3; TRBD2 aligns across 10 bases. Germline V gene lookup returns CDR1 SGHRS and CDR2 YFSETQ. This CDR3 is built from 15 residues. The trim removed 7 bases at V and 3 bases at J, leaving 8 bases unmatched. The CDR3 protein is CASGVAGGVTDTQYF. The CDR3 DNA reads TGCGCCAGCGGGGTAGCGGGAGGAGTAACAGATACGCAGTATTTT.

This CDR3 reads CASSLGDRGNSRANVLTF. In nucleotides, the CDR3 is TGTGCCAGCAGTTTAGGCGACAGGGGAAATAGCCGGGCCAACGTCCTGACTTTC. The chain has TRBV27 and TRBJ2-6, with TRBD1 matching over 8 bases. Unmatched junction bases numbered 11, after V lost 2 bases and J lost 5 bases. This CDR3 region has 18 residues. Germline lookup yields CDR1 MNHEY and CDR2 SMNVEV (reference sequence).

This clone was observed a few times. The V call is TRBV7-9, the J call TRBJ2-5; D ambiguous. From germline, CDR1 is SEHNR and CDR2 FQNEAQ (reference sequence). The CDR3 is 15 amino acids. Trimming stripped 1 base from V and 1 base from J, with 10 bases between. The CDR3 sequence: CASSLGGAAQETQYF. The CDR3 DNA sequence: TGTGCCAGCAGCTTAGGCGGCGCGGCCCAAGAGACCCAGTACTTC. Combining the CDR3 with reference TRBV7-9 and TRBJ2-5 gives the whole variable domain DTGVSQNPRHKITKRGQNVTFRCDPISEHNRLYWYRQTLGQGPEFLTYFQNEAQLEKSRLLSDRFSAERPKGSFSTLEIQRTEQGDSAMYLCASSLGGAAQETQYFGPGTRLLVL.

This clone has just one count. The V and J genes are TRBV15 and TRBJ2-1; no clear D gene. The V gene's germline CDR1 is LNHNV and CDR2 YYDKDF (reference sequence). Deletions cut 1 base from V and 7 bases from J, with 8 bases between. The CDR3 contains 13 residues. The chain's CDR3 is CATSRVQANEQFF. Here the CDR3 DNA reads TGTGCCACCAGCAGAGTCCAGGCTAATGAGCAGTTCTTC.

This CDR3 reads CASSQDRWEDGTGELFF. The CDR3 DNA follows: TGTGCCAGCAGCCAAGATAGGTGGGAGGACGGCACCGGGGAGCTGTTTTTT. This chain joins TRBV14 and TRBJ2-2; tentative D call: TRBD2 (6 bases). CDR3 length: 17 amino acids. Trimming stripped 0 bases from V and 4 bases from J, with 15 bases between. Germline loops: CDR1 SGHDN, CDR2 FVKESK.

This chain uses TRBV18 with TRBJ2-7; TRBD2 matches 14 bases. Trimming cost V 3 bases and J 5 bases; bases outside gene matches: 9. The germline V gene encodes CDR1 KGHSH and CDR2 LQKENI. The CDR3 sequence is 17 residues long. Written as DNA, the CDR3 is TGTGCCAGCTCACCGCTCGGGACTAGCGGGAGTACCCACGAGCAGTACTTC. It yields the protein CASSPLGTSGSTHEQYF.

The genes are TRBV2 and TRBJ1-1, with a possible D match to TRBD1 (6 bases). CDR3 length: 13 residues. Per germline, CDR1 SNHLY and CDR2 FYNNEI. V lost 7 bases, J lost 4 bases, and 13 bases lay in between. The CDR3 nucleotides are TGTGCCAGCAAGACAGGAGTTGGCACTGAAGCTTTCTTT. Translated: CASKTGVGTEAFF.

The chain carries TRBV9 and TRBJ2-3, with D perhaps matching TRBD1 (5 bases). The CDR3 is 15 amino acids. The ends were cut back, 4 bases at V and 0 bases at J, with 12 bases in the middle. Germline values: CDR1 SGDLS, CDR2 YYNGEE. The CDR3 nucleotides are TGTGCCAGCAGCCCAAGACAGTCTAGCACAGATACGCAGTATTTT. Amino acids: CASSPRQSSTDTQYF.

V is TRBV7-9 and J is TRBJ1-5, with 8 bases fitting TRBD1. Germline trimming cut 5 bases from V and 10 bases from J; bases unmatched to any gene: 10. Germline V gene data show CDR1 as SEHNR and CDR2 as FQNEAQ (reference sequence). The CDR3 contains 14 residues. The CDR3 spells CASSPPGGLLPQHF. The CDR3 DNA reads as TGTGCCAGCAGCCCCCCAGGGGGCCTCCTTCCCCAGCATTTT. The full variable domain, with the rest looked up from reference TRBV7-9 and TRBJ1-5, is DTGVSQNPRHKITKRGQNVTFRCDPISEHNRLYWYRQTLGQGPEFLTYFQNEAQLEKSRLLSDRFSAERPKGSFSTLEIQRTEQGDSAMYLCASSPPGGLLPQHFGDGTRLSIL.

The CDR3 loop is CASSSTGGGDTEAFF. The CDR3, as DNA: TGTGCCAGCAGCTCGACAGGGGGAGGTGACACTGAAGCTTTCTTT. The J gene is TRBJ1-1, the V gene TRBV13, with TRBD1 matching 9 bases. V was clipped by 4 bases and J by 3 bases; unmatched bases: 6. The CDR3 has 15 residues. Germline values: CDR1 PRHDT, CDR2 FYEKMQ (reference sequence).

The chain combines TRBV14 with TRBJ2-7, with TRBD2 matching over 8 bases. Unmatched junction bases numbered 4, after V lost 3 bases and J lost 3 bases. The CDR3 runs 14 residues. The germline CDR1 and CDR2 sequences are SGHDN and FVKESK. The CDR3 region is CASSHLAGDYEQYF. CDR3 in DNA: TGTGCCAGCAGCCATCTAGCGGGTGACTACGAGCAGTACTTC.

V is TRBV6-5 and J is TRBJ2-3; 10 bases are shared with TRBD2. The ends lost 2 bases at V and 5 bases at J; junction bases unmatched: 4. Germline CDR1 reads MNHEY; CDR2 reads SVGAGI. This CDR3 is built from 15 residues. The CDR3 loop is CASSYSGGVGDTQYF. CDR3 in DNA: TGTGCCAGCAGTTACAGCGGGGGGGTCGGAGATACGCAGTATTTT.

This rearrangement joins TRBV19 to TRBJ2-1; D is perhaps TRBD1 (5 bases). The CDR3 is made up of 13 amino acids. V was trimmed by 5 bases and J by 7 bases, leaving 12 bases between them. CDR1 LNHDA and CDR2 SQIVND come from the germline V gene (reference sequence). Here the CDR3 DNA reads TGTGCCAGTAGTCTAAACAGGTTAAATGAGCAGTTCTTC. Its protein is CASSLNRLNEQFF.

The CDR3 is CASRVRTGLIATEAFF. In DNA form, the CDR3 reads TGTGCCAGCAGGGTACGGACTGGTTTGATCGCGACTGAAGCTTTCTTT. The chain recombines TRBV28 with TRBJ1-1; D is undetermined. This CDR3 is built from 16 residues. CDR1 MDHEN and CDR2 SYDVKM come from the germline V gene. The ends were cut back, 6 bases at V and 5 bases at J, with 22 bases in the middle.

The chain is built from TRBV5-1 and TRBJ2-3; 7 positions match TRBD2. J gave up 3 bases and V 0 bases, and 13 bases lay outside the gene matches. Looked up from germline, CDR1 is SGHRS and CDR2 is YFSETQ. The CDR3 sequence is 18 residues long. This CDR3 is CASSLVPSGPAETDTQYF. The DNA of the CDR3 is TGCGCCAGCAGCTTGGTACCTAGCGGCCCCGCAGAGACAGATACGCAGTATTTT. Supplemented by reference TRBV5-1 and TRBJ2-3, the full variable domain reads KAGVTQTPRYLIKTRGQQVTLSCSPISGHRSVSWYQQTPGQGLQFLFEYFSETQRNKGNFPGRFSGRQFSNSRSEMNVSTLELGDSALYLCASSLVPSGPAETDTQYFGPGTRLTVL.

This clone has only one observation. The chain links TRBV7-8 to TRBJ1-2, with D perhaps matching TRBD1 (5 bases). The V and J ends lost 0 bases and 3 bases respectively, with 11 bases between them. Germline CDR1 SGHVS, CDR2 FQNEAQ. The CDR3 covers 15 residues. The CDR3 loop reads CASSLAGAGDYGYTF. In DNA form, the CDR3 reads TGTGCCAGCAGCTTAGCAGGGGCCGGAGACTATGGCTACACCTTC.